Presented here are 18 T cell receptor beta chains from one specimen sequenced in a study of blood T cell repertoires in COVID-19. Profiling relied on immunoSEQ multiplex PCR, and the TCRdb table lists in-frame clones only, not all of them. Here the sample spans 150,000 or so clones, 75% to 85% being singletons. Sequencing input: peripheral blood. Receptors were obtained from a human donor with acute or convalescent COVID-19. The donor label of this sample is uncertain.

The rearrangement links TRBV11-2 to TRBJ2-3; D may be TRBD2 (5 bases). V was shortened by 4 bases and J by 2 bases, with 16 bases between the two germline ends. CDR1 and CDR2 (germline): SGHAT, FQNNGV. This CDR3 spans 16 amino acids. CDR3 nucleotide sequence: TGTGCCAGCAGCTCGTCCTGGACTTTAATCACAGATACGCAGTATTTT. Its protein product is CASSSSWTLITDTQYF.

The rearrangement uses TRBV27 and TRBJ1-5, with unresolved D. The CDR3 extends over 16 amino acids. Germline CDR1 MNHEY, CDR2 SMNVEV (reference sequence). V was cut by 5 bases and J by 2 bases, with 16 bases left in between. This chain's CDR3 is CASSPHRGSGNQPQHF. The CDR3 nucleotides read TGTGCCAGCAGTCCCCATAGAGGTTCGGGCAATCAGCCCCAGCATTTT.

CDR3: CASSQVGGAGTDTQYF. CDR3 in DNA: TGTGCCAGCAGCCAAGTTGGGGGGGCTGGGACAGATACGCAGTATTTT. V and J are TRBV3-1 (or the pseudogene TRBV3-2) and TRBJ2-3; D might be TRBD2 (7 bases). Germline V gives CDR1 LGHDT, CDR2 YNNKEL (reference sequence). V gave up 1 base and J gave up 3 bases, with 14 bases separating them. The CDR3 length is 16 residues.

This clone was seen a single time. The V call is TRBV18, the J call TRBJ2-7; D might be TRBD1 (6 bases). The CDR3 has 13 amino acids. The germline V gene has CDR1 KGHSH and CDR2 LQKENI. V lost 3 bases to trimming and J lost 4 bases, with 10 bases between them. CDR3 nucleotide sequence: TGTGCCAGCTCACCCGGGACACCTTACGAGCAGTACGTC. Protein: CASSPGTPYEQYV.

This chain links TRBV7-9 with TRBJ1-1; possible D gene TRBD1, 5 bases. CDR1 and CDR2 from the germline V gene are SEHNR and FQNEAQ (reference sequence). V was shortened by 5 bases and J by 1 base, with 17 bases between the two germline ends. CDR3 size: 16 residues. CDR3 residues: CASSPAGMGGNTEAFF. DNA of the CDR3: TGTGCCAGCAGCCCAGCCGGAATGGGGGGGAACACTGAAGCTTTCTTT.

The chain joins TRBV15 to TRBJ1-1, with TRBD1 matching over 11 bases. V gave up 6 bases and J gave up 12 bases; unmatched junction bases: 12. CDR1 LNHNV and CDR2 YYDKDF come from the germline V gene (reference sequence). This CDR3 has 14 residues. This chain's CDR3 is CATRASRTGGGTFF. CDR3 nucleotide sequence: TGTGCCACCAGGGCATCGAGGACAGGGGGCGGAACTTTCTTT.

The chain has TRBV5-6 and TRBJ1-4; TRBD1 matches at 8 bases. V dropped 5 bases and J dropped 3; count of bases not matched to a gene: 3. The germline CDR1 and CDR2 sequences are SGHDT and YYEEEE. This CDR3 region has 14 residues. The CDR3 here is CASSLTGANEKLFF. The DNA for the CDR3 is TGTGCCAGCAGTTTGACAGGGGCTAATGAAAAACTGTTTTTT.

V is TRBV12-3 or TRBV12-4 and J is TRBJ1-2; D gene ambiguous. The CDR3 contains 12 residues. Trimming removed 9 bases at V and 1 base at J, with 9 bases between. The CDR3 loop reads CASSEFNYGYTF. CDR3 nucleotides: TGTGCCAGTTCAGAATTTAACTATGGCTACACCTTC.

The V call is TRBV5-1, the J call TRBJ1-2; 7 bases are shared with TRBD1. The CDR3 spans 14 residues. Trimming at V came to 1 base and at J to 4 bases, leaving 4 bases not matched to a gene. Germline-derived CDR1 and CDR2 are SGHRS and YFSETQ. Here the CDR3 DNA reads TGCGCCAGCAGCTTGCTTGGACAGGTCTATGGCTACACCTTC. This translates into CASSLLGQVYGYTF.

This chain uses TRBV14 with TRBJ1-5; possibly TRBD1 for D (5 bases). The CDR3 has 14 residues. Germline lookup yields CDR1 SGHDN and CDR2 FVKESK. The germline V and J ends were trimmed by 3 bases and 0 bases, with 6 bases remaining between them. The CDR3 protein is CASSQGGSNQPQHF. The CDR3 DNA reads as TGTGCCAGCAGCCAGGGGGGTAGCAATCAGCCCCAGCATTTT.

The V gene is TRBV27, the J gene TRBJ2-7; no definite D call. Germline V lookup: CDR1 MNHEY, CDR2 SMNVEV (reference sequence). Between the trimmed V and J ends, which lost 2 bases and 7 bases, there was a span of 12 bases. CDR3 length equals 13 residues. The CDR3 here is CASSLKGSGEQYV. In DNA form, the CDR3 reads TGTGCCAGCAGTTTAAAAGGATCGGGTGAGCAGTACGTC.

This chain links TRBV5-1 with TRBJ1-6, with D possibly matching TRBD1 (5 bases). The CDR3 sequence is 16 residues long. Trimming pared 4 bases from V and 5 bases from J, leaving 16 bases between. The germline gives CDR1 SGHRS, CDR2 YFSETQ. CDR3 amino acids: CASSTEGARNNSPLHF. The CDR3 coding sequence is TGCGCCAGCAGCACGGAAGGGGCGCGCAATAATTCACCCCTCCACTTT.

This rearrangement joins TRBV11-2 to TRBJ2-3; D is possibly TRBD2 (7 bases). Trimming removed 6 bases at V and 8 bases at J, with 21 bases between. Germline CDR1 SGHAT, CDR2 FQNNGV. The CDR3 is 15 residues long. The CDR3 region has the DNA TGTGCCAGCAGTCCGCCGGGGGGCTGGGATGGTACGCAGTATTTT. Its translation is CASSPPGGWDGTQYF.

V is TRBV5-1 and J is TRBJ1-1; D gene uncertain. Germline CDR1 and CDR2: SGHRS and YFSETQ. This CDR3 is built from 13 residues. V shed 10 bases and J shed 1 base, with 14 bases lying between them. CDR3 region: CASGGERNTEAFF. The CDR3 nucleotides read TGCGCCTCCGGAGGAGAACGGAACACTGAAGCTTTCTTT.

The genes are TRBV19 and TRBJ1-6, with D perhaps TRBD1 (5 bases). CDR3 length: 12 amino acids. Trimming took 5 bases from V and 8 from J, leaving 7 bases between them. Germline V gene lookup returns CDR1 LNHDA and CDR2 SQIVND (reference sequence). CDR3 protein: CASSQGYSPLHF. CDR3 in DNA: TGTGCCAGTAGTCAGGGTTATTCACCCCTCCACTTT.

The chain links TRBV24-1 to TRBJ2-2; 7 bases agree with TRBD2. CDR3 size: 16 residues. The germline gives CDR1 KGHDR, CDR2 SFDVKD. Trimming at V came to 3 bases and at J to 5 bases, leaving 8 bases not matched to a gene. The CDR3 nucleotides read TGTGCCACCAGTGATCCCTCCGGGGGGAGAACCGGGGAGCTGTTTTTT. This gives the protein CATSDPSGGRTGELFF.

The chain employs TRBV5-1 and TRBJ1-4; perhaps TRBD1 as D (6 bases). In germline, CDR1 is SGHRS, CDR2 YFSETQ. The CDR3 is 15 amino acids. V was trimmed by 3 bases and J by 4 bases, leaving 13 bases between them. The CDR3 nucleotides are TGCGCCAGCAGCTCCGGGACAACCGATAATGAAAAACTGTTTTTT. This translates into CASSSGTTDNEKLFF.

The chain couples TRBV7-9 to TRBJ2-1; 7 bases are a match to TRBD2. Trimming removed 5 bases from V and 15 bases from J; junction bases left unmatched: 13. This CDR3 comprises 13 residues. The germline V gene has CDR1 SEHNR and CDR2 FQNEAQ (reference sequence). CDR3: CASSLLPSGGVFF. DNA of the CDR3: TGTGCCAGCAGCCTTCTCCCTAGCGGTGGGGTGTTCTTC.